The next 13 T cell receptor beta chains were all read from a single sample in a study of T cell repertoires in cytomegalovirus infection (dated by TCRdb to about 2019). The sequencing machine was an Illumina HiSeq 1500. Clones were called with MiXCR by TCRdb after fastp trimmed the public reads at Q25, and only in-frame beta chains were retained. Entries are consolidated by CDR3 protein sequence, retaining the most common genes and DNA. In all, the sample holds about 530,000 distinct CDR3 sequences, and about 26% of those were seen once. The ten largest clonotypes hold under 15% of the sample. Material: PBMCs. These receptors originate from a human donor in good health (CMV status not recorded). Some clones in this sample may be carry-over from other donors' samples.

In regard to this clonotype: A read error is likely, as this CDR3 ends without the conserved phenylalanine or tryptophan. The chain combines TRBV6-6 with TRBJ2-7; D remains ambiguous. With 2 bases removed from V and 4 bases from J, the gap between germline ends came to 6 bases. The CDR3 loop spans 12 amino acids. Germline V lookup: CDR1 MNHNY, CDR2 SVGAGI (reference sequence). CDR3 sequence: CASSYAQYEQYL. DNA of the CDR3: TGTGCCAGCAGTTACGCGCAGTACGAGCAGTACCTC.

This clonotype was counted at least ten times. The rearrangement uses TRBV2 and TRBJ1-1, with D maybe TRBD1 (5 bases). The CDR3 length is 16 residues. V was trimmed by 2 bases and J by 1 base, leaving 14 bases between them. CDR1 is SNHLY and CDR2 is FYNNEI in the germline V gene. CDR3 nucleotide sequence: TGTGCCAGCAGTGAACGGCGGGGGTCGGGGAACACTGAAGCTTTCTTT. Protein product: CASSERRGSGNTEAFF. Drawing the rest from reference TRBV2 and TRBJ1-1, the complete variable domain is EPEVTQTPSHQVTQMGQEVILRCVPISNHLYFYWYRQILGQKVEFLVSFYNNEISEKSEIFDDQFSVERPDGSNFTLKIRSTKLEDSAMYFCASSERRGSGNTEAFFGQGTRLTVV.

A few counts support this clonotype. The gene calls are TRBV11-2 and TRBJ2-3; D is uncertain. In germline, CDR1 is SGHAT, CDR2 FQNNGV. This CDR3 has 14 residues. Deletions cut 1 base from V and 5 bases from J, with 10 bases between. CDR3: CASSLVLARDTQYF. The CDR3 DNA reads TGTGCCAGCAGCTTAGTTCTGGCTAGAGATACGCAGTATTTT.

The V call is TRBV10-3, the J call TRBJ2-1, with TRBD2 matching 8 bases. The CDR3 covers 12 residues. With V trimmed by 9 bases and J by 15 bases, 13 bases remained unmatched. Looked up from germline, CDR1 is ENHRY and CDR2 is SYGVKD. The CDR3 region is CAIQIRAGDVFF. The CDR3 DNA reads TGTGCCATACAAATCCGAGCGGGAGACGTGTTCTTC.

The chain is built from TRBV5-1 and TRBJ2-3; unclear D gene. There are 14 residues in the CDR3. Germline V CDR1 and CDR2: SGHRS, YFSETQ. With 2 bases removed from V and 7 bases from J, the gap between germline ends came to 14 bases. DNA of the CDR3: TGCGCCAGCAGCTTAGCCCCGGTTCTAAATACGCAGTATTTT. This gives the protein CASSLAPVLNTQYF.

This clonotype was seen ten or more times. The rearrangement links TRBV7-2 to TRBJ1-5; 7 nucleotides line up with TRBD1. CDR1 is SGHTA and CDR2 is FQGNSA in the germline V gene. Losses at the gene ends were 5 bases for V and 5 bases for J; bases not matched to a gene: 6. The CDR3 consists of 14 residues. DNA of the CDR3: TGTGCCAGCAGCCCCGGGACAGCCTATCAGCCCCAGCATTTT. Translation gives CASSPGTAYQPQHF.

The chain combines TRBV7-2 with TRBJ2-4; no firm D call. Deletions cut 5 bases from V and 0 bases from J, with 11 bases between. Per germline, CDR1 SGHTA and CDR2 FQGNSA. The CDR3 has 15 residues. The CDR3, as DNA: TGTGCCAGCAGCAATCCAGGTCTAGCCAAAAACATTCAGTACTTC. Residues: CASSNPGLAKNIQYF.

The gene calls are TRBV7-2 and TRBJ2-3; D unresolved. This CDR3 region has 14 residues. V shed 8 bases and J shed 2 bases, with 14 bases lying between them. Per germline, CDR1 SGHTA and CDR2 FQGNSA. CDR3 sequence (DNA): TGTGCCAGCTCTGCCCGACTGACCACAGATACGCAGTATTTT. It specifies CASSARLTTDTQYF.

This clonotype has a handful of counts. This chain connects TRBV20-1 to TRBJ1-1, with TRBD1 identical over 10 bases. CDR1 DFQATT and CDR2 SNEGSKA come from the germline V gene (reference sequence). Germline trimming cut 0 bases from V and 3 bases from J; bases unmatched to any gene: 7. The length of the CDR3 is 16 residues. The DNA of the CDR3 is TGCAGTGCTAGAGACCCGACAGGGGGCTCGGACACTGAAGCTTTCTTT. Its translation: CSARDPTGGSDTEAFF.

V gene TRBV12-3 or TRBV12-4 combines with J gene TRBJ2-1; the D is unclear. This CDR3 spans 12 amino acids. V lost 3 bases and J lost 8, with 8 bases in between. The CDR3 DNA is TGTGCCAGCAGTTTTGTTGGGGATGAGCAGTTCTTC. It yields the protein CASSFVGDEQFF.

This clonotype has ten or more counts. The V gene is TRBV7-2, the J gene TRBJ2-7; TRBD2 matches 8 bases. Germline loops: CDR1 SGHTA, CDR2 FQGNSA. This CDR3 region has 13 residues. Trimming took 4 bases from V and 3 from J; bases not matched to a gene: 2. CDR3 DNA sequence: TGTGCCAGCAGCTCCACTAGCGGCTACGAGCAGTACGTC. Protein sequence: CASSSTSGYEQYV.

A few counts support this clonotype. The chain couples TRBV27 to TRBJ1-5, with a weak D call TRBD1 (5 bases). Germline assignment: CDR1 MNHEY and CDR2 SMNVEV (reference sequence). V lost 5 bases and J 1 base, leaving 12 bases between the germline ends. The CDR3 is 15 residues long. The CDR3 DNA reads TGTGCCAGCAGTCCGGGACTTGTAAGCAATCAGCCCCAGCATTTT. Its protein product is CASSPGLVSNQPQHF.

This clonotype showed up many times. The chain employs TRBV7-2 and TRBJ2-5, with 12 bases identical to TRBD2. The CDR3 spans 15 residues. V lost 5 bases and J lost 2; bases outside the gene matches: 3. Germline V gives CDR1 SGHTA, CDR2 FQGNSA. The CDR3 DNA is TGTGCCAGCAGCCAAGGACTAGCGGGGCAAGAGACCCAGTACTTC. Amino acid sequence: CASSQGLAGQETQYF. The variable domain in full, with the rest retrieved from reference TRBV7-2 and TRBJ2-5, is GAGVSQSPSNKVTEKGKDVELRCDPISGHTALYWYRQSLGQGLEFLIYFQGNSAPDKSGLPSDRFSAERTGGSVSTLTIQRTQQEDSAVYLCASSQGLAGQETQYFGPGTRLLVL.